The T cell receptor (beta chain) described here comes from a study of cytomegalovirus exposure and HLA in healthy donors. This clone was picked up one time. Its antigen remains unknown. Study outcomes and limitations: In a later analysis, TCR association rates varied by HLA locus: DRB1 most, HLA-C fewest. Analyses of presence and absence presupposed an approximately uniform sequencing depth across donors. A missense variant in DCLRE1C was later tied to TCR beta V- and J-gene trimming.

With 60 Vbeta and 13 Jbeta primers, the PCR was carried out. The method was immunoSEQ multiplex PCR; TCRdb's version includes in-frame clones alone and lacks a portion of them. This table holds about 160,000 clones, approximately 81% found once. The CDR3 consists of 13 residues. V lost 3 bases, J lost 4 bases, and 10 bases lay in between. Germline CDR1 SGDLS, CDR2 YYNGEE. The chain recombines TRBV9 with TRBJ1-1; unclear D gene. This TCR was sampled from a woman aged 25-40 years in good health and CMV-seropositive. Sequencing used PBMCs. This chain's CDR3 is CASSAPDGTEAFF. The CDR3, as DNA: TGTGCCAGCAGCGCCCCAGATGGCACTGAAGCTTTCTTT. The whole variable domain, remainder taken from reference TRBV9 and TRBJ1-1, is DSGVTQTPKHLITATGQRVTLRCSPRSGDLSVYWYQQSLDQGLQFLIQYYNGEERAKGNILERFSAQQFPDLHSELNLSSLELGDSALYFCASSAPDGTEAFFGQGTRLTVV.